This T cell receptor beta chain comes out of a study of shared clonotypes between healthy human individuals. Study results and caveats: Clonotype sharing across several donors was observed for around 5% of naive CD4 clonotypes. Among the subsets, naive ones generally showed larger estimated richness than memory ones.

About this clone: What it recognizes is unknown.

At deep level, the assay was performed. It was across several immunoSEQ plates that each subset's genomic DNA was evenly split. Clones were read by immunoSEQ multiplex PCR, and TCRdb kept only the in-frame ones, dropping some. The sample gives a few million clones, around nine tenths of which show up once; over 0.12% is in the top ten. The CDR3 covers 15 residues. V trimming: 2 bases; J trimming: 10 bases; junction bases outside the gene matches: 8. Germline values: CDR1 SGHNT, CDR2 YYREEE (reference sequence). The origin of this receptor is a man aged 18 to 29 in good health. The chain is built from TRBV5-4 and TRBJ1-6; 8 bases map to TRBD1. Sequenced sample: naive CD4+ T cells sorted from blood. Subset defined: CD45RA+ positively selected. CDR3: CASSLTGGGESPLHF. The CDR3 DNA reads TGTGCCAGCAGCTTAACAGGGGGTGGAGAATCACCCCTCCACTTT.